A single sample is the source of the 28 T cell receptor beta chains below, sequenced in a study of blood T cell repertoires in COVID-19. Profiling relied on immunoSEQ multiplex PCR, and the TCRdb table lists in-frame clones only, not all of them. The profile shows roughly 220,000 clones, roughly 90% of them singletons. Sequenced sample: PBMCs or T cells enriched from blood (not recorded which). The source is a woman in her 40s with acute COVID-19.

The chain employs TRBV13 and TRBJ1-2; 7 bases match TRBD1. CDR1 and CDR2 (germline): PRHDT, FYEKMQ (reference sequence). There are 15 residues in the CDR3. Losses at the gene ends were 5 bases for V and 3 bases for J; bases not matched to a gene: 9. In nucleotides, the CDR3 is TGTGCCAGCAGCACCAGGGGGGCCCGTGACTATGGCTACACCTTC. The encoded protein is CASSTRGARDYGYTF.

This chain uses TRBV6-5 with TRBJ1-1, with 9 bases lining up with TRBD1. J lost 8 bases, V lost 6 bases, and 10 bases had no gene match. The germline V gene encodes CDR1 MNHEY and CDR2 SVGAGI. The CDR3 runs to 14 residues. DNA for the CDR3: TGTGCCAGCAGCCGAGGAGCGGGGACAGGGGAAGCTTTCTTT. Amino acids: CASSRGAGTGEAFF.

The genes are TRBV5-1 and TRBJ1-2; D is perhaps TRBD1 (6 bases). Trimming stripped 7 bases from V and 2 bases from J, with 24 bases between. Germline lookup yields CDR1 SGHRS and CDR2 YFSETQ. The CDR3 runs 17 residues. CDR3 coding DNA: TGCGCCAGCGCCTCGGGGGGCGGAAGATCTCCCAACTATGGCTACACCTTC. This translates into CASASGGGRSPNYGYTF.

The chain combines TRBV25-1 with TRBJ2-3; D remains unclear. Germline V gene sequence: CDR1 MGHDK, CDR2 SYGVNS. This CDR3 has 13 amino acids. Trimming left V 2 bases short and J 2 bases short, with 5 bases between. The CDR3 loop reads CASSEGDTDTQYF. The CDR3 nucleotides are TGTGCCAGCAGTGAAGGAGACACAGATACGCAGTATTTT.

The DNA for the CDR3 is TGTGCAAGTCGCTTAGACAGGGAGAGGAATCAGCCCCAGCATTTT. It encodes CASRLDRERNQPQHF. The rearrangement joins TRBV12-2 to TRBJ1-5; TRBD1 was called by the table and not checked on the DNA. TRBV12-2 is described as a pseudogene. The CDR3 runs 15 residues.

This rearrangement joins TRBV5-8 to TRBJ2-7; D possibly corresponds to TRBD1 (6 bases). The germline V gene encodes CDR1 SGHTS and CDR2 YDEGEE. Trimming shortened V by 4 bases and J by 0 bases, and 11 bases separated the two germline ends. There are 14 residues in the CDR3. CDR3 sequence reads: CASSPTGSSYEQYV. For the CDR3, the DNA is TGTGCCAGCAGCCCCACAGGGAGCTCCTACGAGCAGTACGTC.

The chain's CDR3 is CASSKLPEPHRGILGGDGYTF. CDR3 in DNA: TGTGCCAGCAGTAAACTGCCAGAACCCCACAGGGGGATCTTGGGAGGGGATGGCTACACCTTC. The rearrangement links TRBV27 to TRBJ1-2; 8 nucleotides line up with TRBD1. The ends lost 5 bases at V and 6 bases at J; junction bases unmatched: 29. This CDR3 has 21 amino acids. CDR1 and CDR2 from the germline V gene are MNHEY and SMNVEV (reference sequence).

This clone appeared a single time. This rearrangement joins TRBV19 to TRBJ2-7, with 7 nucleotides matching TRBD1. The length of the CDR3 is 13 residues. Germline V CDR1 and CDR2: LNHDA, SQIVND (reference sequence). V was clipped by 11 bases and J by 0 bases; unmatched bases: 7. The chain's CDR3 is CACCQGDSYEQYF. The CDR3 DNA reads TGTGCCTGTTGTCAGGGGGACTCCTACGAGCAGTACTTC.

The chain uses TRBV18 and TRBJ1-5; 9 positions match TRBD1. The germline gives CDR1 KGHSH, CDR2 LQKENI. V was pared by 2 bases and J by 6 bases, with 5 bases of the junction left unmatched. The CDR3 spans 15 residues. The CDR3 region has the DNA TGTGCCAGCTCACCAGGGGACAGGGACACTCAGCCCCAGCATTTT. It codes for CASSPGDRDTQPQHF.

This chain links TRBV7-2 with TRBJ2-3; TRBD2 matches at 7 bases. The trim removed 1 base at V and 6 bases at J, leaving 7 bases unmatched. The CDR3 spans 15 residues. From germline, CDR1 is SGHTA and CDR2 FQGNSA. Here the CDR3 reads CASSLGSGAGDTQYF. The CDR3 DNA is TGTGCCAGCAGCTTAGGGAGCGGGGCGGGGGATACGCAGTATTTT.

The chain links TRBV7-2 to TRBJ2-6, with D maybe TRBD2 (6 bases). CDR1 is SGHTA and CDR2 is FQGNSA in the germline V gene. The CDR3 loop spans 18 amino acids. V shed 2 bases and J shed 0 bases, with 14 bases lying between them. The CDR3 region has the DNA TGTGCCAGCAGCTTATATAGAGGGACTCTCTCTGGGGCCAACGTCCTGACTTTC. It is translated as CASSLYRGTLSGANVLTF.

The CDR3 DNA sequence: TGTGCCAGCAGTTACTCGAGGTCGGGCACTGAAGCTTTCTTT. As protein: CASSYSRSGTEAFF. The J gene is TRBJ1-1, the V gene TRBV6-5; D is undetermined. CDR3 length equals 14 residues. Trimming took 0 bases from V and 4 from J, leaving 9 bases between them. CDR1 is MNHEY and CDR2 is SVGAGI in the germline V gene.

The chain joins TRBV4-3 to TRBJ2-3; TRBD1 aligns across 7 bases. The length of the CDR3 is 16 residues. The V and J ends lost 0 bases and 1 base, in that order; junction bases with no gene match: 4. The germline V gene has CDR1 LGHNA and CDR2 YSLEER. The CDR3 spells CASSQEVQGRTDTQYF. CDR3 coding DNA: TGCGCCAGCAGCCAAGAAGTACAGGGGCGCACAGATACGCAGTATTTT.

This clone was counted a single time. The rearrangement links TRBV19 to TRBJ1-5; D gene uncertain. V lost 8 bases to trimming and J lost 2 bases, with 10 bases between them. CDR1 is LNHDA, CDR2 SQIVND, per germline (reference sequence). This CDR3 has 13 residues. The CDR3, as DNA: TGTGCCAGTTGTTACAGAGGCAATCAGCCCCAGCATTTT. Protein product: CASCYRGNQPQHF. The full variable domain, its missing parts supplied by reference TRBV19 and TRBJ1-5, is DGGITQSPKYLFRKEGQNVTLSCEQNLNHDAMYWYRQDPGQGLRLIYYSQIVNDFQKGDIAEGYSVSREKKESFPLTVTSAQKNPTAFYLCASCYRGNQPQHFGDGTRLSIL.

Here the CDR3 reads CAWSRRQGSSYNSPLHF. For the CDR3, the DNA is TGTGCCTGGAGTCGTCGACAGGGGAGCTCCTATAATTCACCCCTCCACTTT. The V call is TRBV30, the J call TRBJ1-6; 8 bases agree with TRBD1. Per germline, CDR1 GTSNPN and CDR2 SVGIG (reference sequence). This CDR3 comprises 17 residues. J was trimmed by 0 bases and V by 2 bases; bases with no gene match: 6.

The genes are TRBV3-1 (or the pseudogene TRBV3-2) and TRBJ1-1; 8 bases line up with TRBD1. CDR3 length equals 13 residues. J lost 6 bases, V lost 3 bases, and 3 bases had no gene match. In germline, CDR1 is LGHDT, CDR2 YNNKEL (reference sequence). DNA for the CDR3: TGTGCCAGCAGCCATGGACAGGGAGCTGAAGCTTTCTTT. It is translated as CASSHGQGAEAFF.

The rearrangement joins TRBV5-5 to TRBJ1-6, with a possible D match to TRBD1 (6 bases). From germline, CDR1 is SGHKS and CDR2 YYEKEE (reference sequence). This CDR3 comprises 13 residues. Trimming left V 5 bases short and J 7 bases short, with 10 bases between. CDR3 sequence (DNA): TGTGCCAGCAGGGATACAGGGAATTCACCCCTCCACTTT. Translated: CASRDTGNSPLHF.

The chain carries TRBV5-1 and TRBJ2-5; D possibly corresponds to TRBD1 (6 bases). CDR1 SGHRS and CDR2 YFSETQ come from the germline V gene. The CDR3 sequence is 13 residues long. V was cut by 1 base and J by 2 bases, with 6 bases left in between. In DNA form, the CDR3 reads TGCGCCAGCAGCTTGAGGGGGCAAGAGACCCAGTACTTC. Amino acids: CASSLRGQETQYF.

V is TRBV5-1 and J is TRBJ2-3; 10 nucleotides align to TRBD2. In germline, CDR1 is SGHRS, CDR2 YFSETQ. CDR3 length: 15 residues. V lost 4 bases to trimming and J lost 0 bases; unmatched junction nucleotides: 2. The CDR3 loop is CASSLAGVSTDTQYF. CDR3 nucleotide sequence: TGCGCCAGCAGCCTAGCGGGAGTGAGCACAGATACGCAGTATTTT.

The V gene is TRBV30, the J gene TRBJ1-1; 7 bases are a match to TRBD1. J lost 3 bases, V lost 0 bases, and 10 bases had no gene match. CDR1 and CDR2 (germline): GTSNPN, SVGIG (reference sequence). The CDR3 totals 16 residues. The DNA of the CDR3 is TGTGCCTGGAGTGTAAGACAGGGTCCAGGGCACACTGAAGCTTTCTTT. Protein: CAWSVRQGPGHTEAFF.

This rearrangement joins TRBV27 to TRBJ1-4; D not resolved. The V end lost 2 bases, the J end lost 2 bases, and 12 bases lay between the germline ends. CDR1 is MNHEY and CDR2 is SMNVEV in the germline V gene (reference sequence). The CDR3 covers 16 residues. The CDR3 nucleotides read TGTGCCAGCAGTTTAAGGCGCGGGGTTACTAATGAAAAACTGTTTTTT. Its protein is CASSLRRGVTNEKLFF.

The table lists this clone with a few counts. The chain links TRBV5-1 to TRBJ1-1; 8 bases are a match to TRBD1. Per the germline V gene, CDR1 is SGHRS and CDR2 is YFSETQ. V lost 0 bases, J lost 5 bases, and 0 bases stayed unmatched. CDR3 length: 13 residues. The CDR3 reads CASSLDRGTEAFF. The CDR3 nucleotides read TGCGCCAGCAGCTTGGACAGGGGGACTGAAGCTTTCTTT.

The V and J genes are TRBV10-3 and TRBJ1-2, with D perhaps TRBD1 (5 bases). CDR1 and CDR2 from the germline V gene are ENHRY and SYGVKD. V was clipped by 9 bases and J by 6 bases, with 23 bases between them. The CDR3 runs to 15 residues. The CDR3 sequence: CAIVSSVREGNGYTF. The CDR3 DNA reads as TGTGCCATTGTATCGTCAGTTAGGGAGGGGAATGGCTACACCTTC.

V usage is TRBV18 and J usage is TRBJ1-1, with D possibly TRBD1 on 6 matching bases. The CDR3 is 13 amino acids. Trimming shortened V by 4 bases and J by 5 bases, and 11 bases separated the two germline ends. CDR1 and CDR2 (germline): KGHSH, LQKENI. The CDR3 DNA reads TGTGCCAGCTCACTATCTCAGGGGACTGAAGCTTTCTTT. This encodes CASSLSQGTEAFF.

The chain is built from TRBV6-5 and TRBJ2-2, with D tentatively TRBD1 (6 bases). The CDR3 loop spans 15 amino acids. Germline V gene data show CDR1 as MNHEY and CDR2 as SVGAGI. V shed 6 bases and J shed 1 base, with 12 bases lying between them. DNA of the CDR3: TGTGCCAGCAGAAGAGAGACAGGGAACACCGGGGAGCTGTTTTTT. Amino acid sequence: CASRRETGNTGELFF.

This clone was recorded once. The rearrangement uses TRBV21-1 and TRBJ1-6. TRBV21-1 is flagged as a pseudogene. This CDR3 has 14 amino acids. This chain's CDR3 is CASSHPGRNSPLHF. CDR3 bases: TGTGCCAGCAGCCACCCAGGGAGGAATTCACCCCTCCACTTT.

This sequence joins TRBV2 and TRBJ1-2; D is undetermined. Between the trimmed V and J ends, which lost 7 bases and 2 bases, there was a span of 14 bases. Per the germline V gene, CDR1 is SNHLY and CDR2 is FYNNEI. This CDR3 is built from 14 residues. This CDR3 is CASTLGTENYGYTF. The CDR3 DNA reads as TGTGCCAGCACCCTAGGCACGGAAAACTATGGCTACACCTTC.

The J gene is TRBJ2-1, the V gene TRBV27; TRBD1 matches 7 bases. V shed 4 bases, J shed 0 bases, and the junction held 6 bases outside the gene matches. Germline V gene sequence: CDR1 MNHEY, CDR2 SMNVEV (reference sequence). CDR3 size: 16 residues. The CDR3 loop reads CASSSRDRNSYNEQFF. The DNA for the CDR3 is TGTGCCAGCAGTTCCCGGGACAGAAACTCCTACAATGAGCAGTTCTTC.